This section outlines one TCR beta chain sequence together with its context. Its antigen is not identified. The conserved closing phenylalanine or tryptophan is absent in this CDR3, likely reflecting a read error. The sample belongs to a study of a mutant IDH1 vaccine in newly diagnosed glioma. Data came from immunoSEQ multiplex PCR; TCRdb stores just in-frame clones and leaves some out. The sample has about 33,000 clones; about 81% are singletons. Trimming at V came to 4 bases and at J to 3 bases, leaving 5 bases not matched to a gene. The germline CDR1 and CDR2 sequences are SGHTA and FQGNSA. The CDR3 has 14 residues. Time point reported: week 47, end of study. The study gave 300 ug of mutant IDH1 20-mer peptide per vaccine dose, with topical imiquimod.

The sequence derives from a man aged 35 to 55 with glioma. This material consisted of PBMCs, taken from a glioma patient whose treatment included an IDH1 peptide vaccine. V gene TRBV7-2 combines with J gene TRBJ1-2; 7 bases fit TRBD1. In DNA, the CDR3 is TGTGCCAGCAGCTCCCGAGGACAGGACTATGGCTACACCCTC. Translated, it gives CASSSRGQDYGYTL.